Below are 18 T cell receptor beta chains sequenced from a single sample in a study of CD8 T cells in Susac syndrome. Random hexamers were used to reverse transcribe about 0.45 to 1 ug of RNA. A single record per CDR3 protein comes from TCRdb applying MiXCR to the immunoSEQ multiplex PCR reads. The sample has under 200,000 distinct CDR3 sequences, about 95% seen once; the top ten hold around 0.15%. The sample taken for sequencing was CD8+ T cells from PBMCs. All receptors derive from a human donor with multiple sclerosis.

The rearrangement links TRBV27 to TRBJ2-5; TRBD2 aligns across 8 bases. Germline V gene sequence: CDR1 MNHEY, CDR2 SMNVEV (reference sequence). The ends lost 4 bases at V and 4 bases at J; junction bases unmatched: 5. CDR3 size: 14 residues. CDR3 bases: TGTGCCAGCAGTTCATTAGCGGGAAGAGAGACCCAGTACTTC. Protein: CASSSLAGRETQYF.

In this sample, this clonotype turned up once. This chain joins TRBV11-2 and TRBJ1-2; no definite D call. V lost 3 bases and J 1 base, leaving 21 bases between the germline ends. From germline, CDR1 is SGHAT and CDR2 FQNNGV. This CDR3 has 18 amino acids. CDR3: CASSFGVSGGGFNYGYTF. CDR3 bases: TGTGCCAGCAGCTTCGGCGTATCGGGCGGCGGCTTTAACTATGGCTACACCTTC.

The chain recombines TRBV29-1 with TRBJ1-2, with 9 bases fitting TRBD1. The junction had 13 bases not matched to a gene; V was cut back by 4 bases and J by 1 base. This CDR3 contains 17 residues. CDR1 and CDR2 (germline): SQVTM, ANQGSEA. The CDR3 bases are TGCAGCGTTGTAGGACAGGGGTCTAAAACTCATAACTATGGCTACACCTTC. Its translation: CSVVGQGSKTHNYGYTF.

The V call is TRBV4-1, the J call TRBJ2-3, with 7 bases that match TRBD2. Germline V CDR1 and CDR2: MGHRA, YSYEKL. The CDR3 contains 14 residues. The V and J ends lost 7 bases and 3 bases, in that order; junction bases with no gene match: 7. CDR3 amino acids: CASTVAGETDTQYF. CDR3 in DNA: TGCGCCAGCACTGTGGCGGGAGAGACAGATACGCAGTATTTT.

This chain uses TRBV27 with TRBJ2-5; a weak D match, TRBD2 (5 bases). The CDR3 sequence is 13 residues long. Germline lookup yields CDR1 MNHEY and CDR2 SMNVEV (reference sequence). V lost 5 bases, J lost 5 bases, and 12 bases lay in between. CDR3 sequence reads: CASSPGNLETQYF. The CDR3 DNA is TGTGCCAGCAGTCCGGGGAATTTGGAGACCCAGTACTTC.

This clonotype is a singleton in its sample. This sequence joins TRBV21-1 and TRBJ1-6; the DNA was not compared with TRBD1, the D call given in the table. TRBV21-1 is recorded as a pseudogene. This CDR3 contains 17 residues. Here the CDR3 reads CASSKGQGDSKDSPLHF. As DNA, the CDR3 is TGTGCCAGCAGCAAAGGGCAGGGGGATTCTAAGGATTCACCCCTCCACTTT.

There are a few counts of this clonotype. The chain employs TRBV11-2 and TRBJ2-5, with D maybe TRBD2 (5 bases). The ends were cut back, 6 bases at V and 3 bases at J, with 17 bases in the middle. CDR1 is SGHAT, CDR2 FQNNGV, per germline. This CDR3 is 15 amino acids long. The CDR3 loop is CASSQHAAGEETQYF. CDR3 DNA sequence: TGTGCCAGCAGTCAGCATGCTGCGGGTGAAGAGACCCAGTACTTC.

As to this clonotype: Germline is not matched at one junction end, which may reflect a read error. The chain couples TRBV28 to TRBJ2-7; the D gene could be TRBD1 or TRBD2 (6 bases each). The CDR3 sequence is 14 residues long. Germline lookup yields CDR1 MDHEN and CDR2 SYDVKM. The CDR3 loop reads CASSSSGGSHEQYF. The CDR3 nucleotides read TGTGCCAGCAGCTCCTCCGGGGGCTCCCACGAGCAGTACTTC.

The chain uses TRBV29-1 and TRBJ2-7, with D uncertain. Per the germline V gene, CDR1 is SQVTM and CDR2 is ANQGSEA. This CDR3 has 12 amino acids. V lost 3 bases, J lost 3 bases, and 9 bases lay in between. CDR3 loop: CSVEGIGYEQYF. CDR3 sequence (DNA): TGCAGCGTTGAGGGAATCGGCTACGAGCAGTACTTC.

This sequence joins TRBV28 and TRBJ1-5; the D is unclear. This CDR3 comprises 14 residues. Looked up from germline, CDR1 is MDHEN and CDR2 is SYDVKM. Deletions cut 3 bases from V and 7 bases from J, with 13 bases between. CDR3 nucleotide sequence: TGTGCCAGCAGTTTGACGAACCGAGGGCAGCCCCAGCATTTT. Its protein product is CASSLTNRGQPQHF. Using reference TRBV28 and TRBJ1-5 for the parts outside the CDR3, the full variable domain is DVKVTQSSRYLVKRTGEKVFLECVQDMDHENMFWYRQDPGLGLRLIYFSYDVKMKEKGDIPEGYSVSREKKERFSLILESASTNQTSMYLCASSLTNRGQPQHFGDGTRLSIL.

This clonotype was recorded only once. This chain links TRBV20-1 with TRBJ1-5, with D possibly being TRBD1 (6 bases). The germline gives CDR1 DFQATT, CDR2 SNEGSKA (reference sequence). Trimming removed 1 base at V and 6 bases at J, with 16 bases between. The CDR3 has 15 amino acids. CDR3 sequence: CSARGSRGGAQPQHF. The CDR3 bases are TGCAGTGCTAGAGGGAGTAGAGGGGGAGCTCAGCCCCAGCATTTT.

The CDR3 DNA follows: TGTGCCAGCAGCCATGGTAGCGGGGGGGCCGTTTTGTATGAGCAGTTCTTC. It specifies CASSHGSGGAVLYEQFF. The rearrangement uses TRBV3-1 and TRBJ2-1; 11 positions agree with TRBD2. The CDR3 covers 17 residues. Per the germline V gene, CDR1 is LGHDT and CDR2 is YNNKEL (reference sequence). V lost 3 bases and J lost 8; bases outside the gene matches: 12.

The V call is TRBV19, the J call TRBJ2-1; the match to TRBD1 covers 12 bases. V lost 3 bases to trimming and J lost 9 bases; unmatched junction nucleotides: 6. The V gene's germline CDR1 is LNHDA and CDR2 SQIVND (reference sequence). CDR3 size: 15 residues. CDR3 amino acids: CASSMGQGALLEQFF. The CDR3 bases are TGTGCCAGTAGTATGGGACAGGGGGCTCTCCTTGAGCAGTTCTTC.

The chain carries TRBV9 and TRBJ2-1, with 8 bases fitting TRBD1. With 3 bases clipped from V and 7 bases from J, the junction kept 6 bases outside the gene matches. CDR1 and CDR2 (germline): SGDLS, YYNGEE. This CDR3 is built from 14 residues. CDR3 in DNA: TGTGCCAGCAGCGGGGTCACAGGGGGGAATGAGCAGTTCTTC. Translated: CASSGVTGGNEQFF.

The J gene is TRBJ2-5, the V gene TRBV15; D unresolved. Germline CDR1 is LNHNV and CDR2 is YYDKDF (reference sequence). V dropped 3 bases and J dropped 7 bases, with 9 bases sitting between them. The CDR3 sequence is 12 residues long. The DNA of the CDR3 is TGTGCCACCAGCAGCCATGATCCGACCCAGTACTTC. Amino acid sequence: CATSSHDPTQYF.

This chain connects TRBV7-9 to TRBJ2-3, with 12 nucleotides matching TRBD2. This CDR3 has 16 amino acids. The V segment lost 4 bases and the J segment 6 bases; nucleotides outside the gene matches: 8. Germline-derived CDR1 and CDR2 are SEHNR and FQNEAQ (reference sequence). CDR3 in DNA: TGTGCCAGCAGCTCGACGGCTAGCGGGAGGGCGGATACGCAGTATTTT. Translating it yields CASSSTASGRADTQYF.

The CDR3 loop is CASALSGGGETQYF. The CDR3 bases are TGTGCCAGCGCCCTATCAGGCGGGGGCGAGACCCAGTACTTC. V and J are TRBV6-6 and TRBJ2-5; TRBD2 might be the D (7 bases). Trimming shortened V by 8 bases and J by 5 bases, and 18 bases separated the two germline ends. The germline gives CDR1 MNHNY, CDR2 SVGAGI (reference sequence). This CDR3 is 14 amino acids long.

The V and J genes are TRBV27 and TRBJ1-5; 10 bases are shared with TRBD1. V lost 5 bases, J lost 4 bases, and 5 bases stayed unmatched. The length of the CDR3 is 15 residues. Germline V gene data show CDR1 as MNHEY and CDR2 as SMNVEV (reference sequence). As DNA, the CDR3 is TGTGCCAGCAGTACAAGACAGGGGGCAAATCAGCCCCAGCATTTT. Protein product: CASSTRQGANQPQHF.